Listed below are T cell receptor beta chains from one sample, sequenced in a study of cytomegalovirus exposure and HLA in healthy donors. Libraries were prepared by immunoSEQ multiplex PCR; TCRdb keeps only in-frame clonotypes and omits some of them. The sample has around 130,000 clones; the top ten hold around 1.5%. The sample comprised PBMCs. The receptors come from a woman aged 40 to 50 in good health and CMV-seronegative. Both conserved end residues are part of each CDR3. Each record gives: J gene, V gene, D gene, CDR3 DNA, CDR3 protein. The D gene is left open where the match is weak.

>TRBJ1-2|TRBV28|TRBD1
TGTGCCAGCAGAAACCCTACAGGGGGGTATGGCTACACCTTC
CASRNPTGGYGYTF
>TRBJ1-1|TRBV11-2|NA
TGTGCCAGCAGCTTCCGGCAGGGGAATACTGAAGCTTTCTTT
CASSFRQGNTEAFF
>TRBJ1-6|TRBV7-9|NA
TGTGCCAGCAGCTGGGAGGGTCCCCATAATTCACCCCTCCACTTT
CASSWEGPHNSPLHF
>TRBJ1-1|TRBV7-6|TRBD1
TGTGCCAGCAGCCCCCAGGAGGGGGCGAGCACTGAAGCTTTCTTT
CASSPQEGASTEAFF
>TRBJ2-2|TRBV14|NA
TGTGCCAGCAGCCCGCACTCTGACACCGGGGAGCTGTTTTTT
CASSPHSDTGELFF
>TRBJ2-5|TRBV18|TRBD1
TGTGCCAGCTCACCCGACAGGGGGCTGGAGACCCAGTACTTC
CASSPDRGLETQYF
>TRBJ1-1|TRBV5-4|TRBD1
TGTGCCAGCAGCTCACACAGGGGCAACACTGAAGCTTTCTTT
CASSSHRGNTEAFF
>TRBJ1-1|TRBV19|TRBD1
TGTGCCAGTAGTAATGGCAGGGGGGACACTGAAGCTTTCTTT
CASSNGRGDTEAFF
>TRBJ2-4|TRBV27|TRBD2
TGTGCCAGCAGTCGGGGGGTAGGGTATCTAGCCAAAAACATTCAGTACTTC
CASSRGVGYLAKNIQYF
>TRBJ1-5|TRBV4-3|NA
TGCGCCAGCAGCCAAGGGCGGATTAGCAATCAGCCCCAGCATTTT
CASSQGRISNQPQHF
>TRBJ2-2|TRBV19|NA
TGTGCCAGTAGTATACGCAGGGCGAACACCGGGGAGCTGTTTTTT
CASSIRRANTGELFF
>TRBJ1-5|TRBV19|TRBD1
TGTGCCAGTACCCCGACAGGGAATCAGCCCCAGCATTTT
CASTPTGNQPQHF
>TRBJ1-1|TRBV5-1|NA
TGCGCCAGCAGCTTGGAATATTCGGGGACTGAAGCTTTCTTT
CASSLEYSGTEAFF
>TRBJ2-5|TRBV9|TRBD2
TGTGCCAGCAGCGTAGCGGCAGCGGGGGGCCAAGAGACCCAGTACTTC
CASSVAAAGGQETQYF
>TRBJ2-5|TRBV7-2|NA
TGTGCCAGCAGCTTATTCGGCGGACAAGAGACCCAGTACTTC
CASSLFGGQETQYF
>TRBJ2-2|TRBV6-6|TRBD2
TGTGCCAGCAGTTACACCTGGGGGGGTAACACCGGGGAGCTGTTTTTT
CASSYTWGGNTGELFF
>TRBJ2-7|TRBV18|TRBD1
TGTGCCAGCTCACCGCAGACCGGGACAGGGGTCAACGAGCAGTACTTC
CASSPQTGTGVNEQYF
>TRBJ2-7|TRBV23-1|NA
TGCGCCAGCAGTCAATCGGATTCGACTCCAACCTACGAGCAGTACTTC
CASSQSDSTPTYEQYF
>TRBJ1-6|TRBV15|TRBD1
TGTGCCACCAGCATCCGGACAGGGGGGAATTCACCCCTCCACTTT
CATSIRTGGNSPLHF
>TRBJ2-5|TRBV19|NA
TGTGCCAGTAGTCCGAGGACAGGGAGGGTAGAGACCCAGTACTTC
CASSPRTGRVETQYF
>TRBJ2-7|TRBV5-1|NA
TGCGCCAGCAGCTTTTTGGGCAGCTCCTACGAGCAGTACTTC
CASSFLGSSYEQYF
>TRBJ2-7|TRBV5-1|TRBD1
TGCGCCAGCAGCCAAAACCTGGACAGGGGCGGGGAGCAGTACTTC
CASSQNLDRGGEQYF
>TRBJ1-2|TRBV6-5|NA
TGTGCCAGCATTGCTCGGAGCGGGGCGGGAGGCTACACCTTC
CASIARSGAGGYTF
>TRBJ2-2|TRBV29-1|TRBD1
TGCAGCGCTGAGGGACAGGGGACCACCGGGGAGCTGTTTTTT
CSAEGQGTTGELFF
>TRBJ1-2|TRBV28|TRBD1
TGTGCCAGCAGTCGGACAGGGAGTGACGGCTACACCTTC
CASSRTGSDGYTF
>TRBJ2-7|TRBV6-1|TRBD2
TGTGCCACCTACCGTAGCGGGGGAAAATACGAGCAGTACTTC
CATYRSGGKYEQYF
>TRBJ2-5|TRBV6-5|TRBD1
TGTGCCAGCAGTCCCCCCCAGGGGGTTAGGGAGACCCAGTACTTC
CASSPPQGVRETQYF
>TRBJ1-3|TRBV25-1|NA
TGTGCCAGCTCCTACTTTGGAAACACCATATATTTT
CASSYFGNTIYF
>TRBJ1-5|TRBV5-6|NA
TGTGCCAGCAGCTTTTGGCAGACTATAAATCAGCCCCAGCATTTT
CASSFWQTINQPQHF
>TRBJ2-2|TRBV9|NA
TGTGCCAGCAGCGTAGTAGGTAGCGGCCGACCCGGGGAGCTGTTTTTT
CASSVVGSGRPGELFF
>TRBJ2-7|TRBV5-5|TRBD1
TGTGCCAGCAGCTCCCCGGACAGGAACGAGCAGTACTTC
CASSSPDRNEQYF
>TRBJ1-2|TRBV27|NA
TGTGCCAGCAGTTTAGTGAGTGGGAGTATCTATGGCTACACCTTC
CASSLVSGSIYGYTF
>TRBJ2-3|TRBV7-3|TRBD1
TGTGCCAGCAGCTTTGGGGACAGGGTTAGCACAGATACGCAGTATTTT
CASSFGDRVSTDTQYF
>TRBJ1-5|TRBV5-6|NA
TGTGCCAGCAGCCCGCGGGCAGTTAGCAATCAGCCCCAGCATTTT
CASSPRAVSNQPQHF
>TRBJ1-5|TRBV18|TRBD1
TGTGCCAGCTCACCACCGATCACAGGGGGGAGGCCCCAGCATTTT
CASSPPITGGRPQHF
>TRBJ2-7|TRBV28|TRBD1
TGTGCCAGCAACCCCCCAGGGGGCTTCAACGAGCAGTACTTC
CASNPPGGFNEQYF
>TRBJ1-1|TRBV18|NA
TGTGCCAGCTCACTGGCGTCAGGGTACACTGAAGCTTTCTTT
CASSLASGYTEAFF
>TRBJ2-3|TRBV21-1|NA
TGTGCCAGCAGCAACATTGGGCGTAGCGGGCGCAAACGAAAACGGACAGATACGCAGTATTTT
CASSNIGRSGRKRKRTDTQYF
>TRBJ1-4|TRBV5-1|TRBD1
TGCGCCAGCAGCTTGAGTTCGGGACAGGCAACTAATGAAAAGCTGTTTTTT
CASSLSSGQATNEKLFF
>TRBJ2-2|TRBV5-6|NA
TGTGCCAGCAGCTTGGCCCTGAACACCGGGGAGCTGTTTTTT
CASSLALNTGELFF
>TRBJ2-3|TRBV9|NA
TGTGCCAGCAGCGTGCTAGGGGGGGGGACCACAGATACGCAGTATTTT
CASSVLGGGTTDTQYF
>TRBJ1-2|TRBV19|NA
TGTGCCAGTAGTACAGGGGTCGACTATGGCTACACCTTC
CASSTGVDYGYTF
>TRBJ2-7|TRBV5-1|NA
TGCGCCAGCAGCCCATACCAGGGGGGAGAGCAGTACTTC
CASSPYQGGEQYF
>TRBJ2-5|TRBV18|TRBD1
TGTGCCAGCTCACCAGGACAGGGGCAAGAGACCCAGTACTTC
CASSPGQGQETQYF
>TRBJ2-7|TRBV28|NA
TGTGCCAGCAGTTCTGTACAGGGAAAAGGATCCTACGAGCAGTACTTC
CASSSVQGKGSYEQYF
>TRBJ2-1|TRBV6-6|NA
TGTGCCAGCACCCGGGGGTTTACCTACAATGAGCAGTTCTTC
CASTRGFTYNEQFF